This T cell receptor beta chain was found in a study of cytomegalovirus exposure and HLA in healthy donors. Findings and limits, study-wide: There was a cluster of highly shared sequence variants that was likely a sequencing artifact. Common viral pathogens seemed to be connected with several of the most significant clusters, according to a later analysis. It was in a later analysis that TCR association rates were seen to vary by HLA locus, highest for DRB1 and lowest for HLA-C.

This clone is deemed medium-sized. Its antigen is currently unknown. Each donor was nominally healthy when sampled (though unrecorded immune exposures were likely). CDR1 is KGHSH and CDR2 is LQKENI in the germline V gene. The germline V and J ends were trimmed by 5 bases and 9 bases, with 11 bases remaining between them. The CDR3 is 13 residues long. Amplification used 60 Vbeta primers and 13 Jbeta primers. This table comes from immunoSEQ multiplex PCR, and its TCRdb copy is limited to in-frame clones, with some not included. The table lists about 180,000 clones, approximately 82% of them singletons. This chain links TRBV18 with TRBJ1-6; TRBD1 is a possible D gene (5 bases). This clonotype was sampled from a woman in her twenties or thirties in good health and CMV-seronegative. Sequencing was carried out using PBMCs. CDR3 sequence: CASSKGRLSPLHF. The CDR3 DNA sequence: TGTGCCAGCTCAAAGGGGCGCCTTTCACCCCTCCACTTT. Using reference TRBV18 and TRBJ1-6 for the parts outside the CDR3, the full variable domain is NAGVMQNPRHLVRRRGQEARLRCSPMKGHSHVYWYRQLPEEGLKFMVYLQKENIIDESGMPKERFSAEFPKEGPSILRIQQVVRGDSAAYFCASSKGRLSPLHFGNGTRLTVT.